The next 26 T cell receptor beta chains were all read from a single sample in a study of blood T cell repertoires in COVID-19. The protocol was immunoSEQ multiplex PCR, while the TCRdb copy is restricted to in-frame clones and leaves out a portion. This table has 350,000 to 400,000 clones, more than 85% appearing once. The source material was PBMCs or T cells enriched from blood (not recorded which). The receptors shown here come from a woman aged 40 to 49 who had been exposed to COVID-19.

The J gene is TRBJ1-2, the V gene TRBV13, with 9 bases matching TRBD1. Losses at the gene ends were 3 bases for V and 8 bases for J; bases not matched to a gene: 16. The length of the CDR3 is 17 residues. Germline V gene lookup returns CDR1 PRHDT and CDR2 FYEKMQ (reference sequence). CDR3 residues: CASSFASDRGEARGYTF. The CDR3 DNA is TGTGCCAGCAGCTTTGCCAGTGACAGGGGGGAAGCGAGAGGCTACACCTTC. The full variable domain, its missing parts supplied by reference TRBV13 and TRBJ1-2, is AAGVIQSPRHLIKEKRETATLKCYPIPRHDTVYWYQQGPGQDPQFLISFYEKMQSDKGSIPDRFSAQQFSDYHSELNMSSLELGDSALYFCASSFASDRGEARGYTFGSGTRLTVV.

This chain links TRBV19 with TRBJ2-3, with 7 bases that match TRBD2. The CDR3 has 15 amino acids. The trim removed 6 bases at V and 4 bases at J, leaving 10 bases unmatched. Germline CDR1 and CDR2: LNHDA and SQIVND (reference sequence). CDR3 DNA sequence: TGTGCCAGTAGAGATCAGGCTAGCGGACCAGATACGCAGTATTTT. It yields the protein CASRDQASGPDTQYF.

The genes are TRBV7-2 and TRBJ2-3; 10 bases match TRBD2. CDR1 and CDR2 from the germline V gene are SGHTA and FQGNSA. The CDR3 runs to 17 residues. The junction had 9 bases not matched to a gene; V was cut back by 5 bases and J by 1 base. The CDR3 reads CASSPTGLARRTDTQYF. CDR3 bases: TGTGCCAGCAGCCCGACGGGACTAGCGAGACGCACAGATACGCAGTATTTT.

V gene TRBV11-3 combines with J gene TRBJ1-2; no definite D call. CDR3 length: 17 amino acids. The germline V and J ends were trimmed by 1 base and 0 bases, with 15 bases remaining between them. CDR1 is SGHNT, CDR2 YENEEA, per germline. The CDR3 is CASSLGHFGEANYGYTF. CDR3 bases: TGTGCCAGCAGCTTAGGTCATTTCGGTGAAGCTAACTATGGCTACACCTTC.

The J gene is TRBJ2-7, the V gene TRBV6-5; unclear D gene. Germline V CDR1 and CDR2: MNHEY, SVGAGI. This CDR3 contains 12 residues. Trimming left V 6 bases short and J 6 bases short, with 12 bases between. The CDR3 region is CASRRAGGEQYF. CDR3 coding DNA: TGTGCCAGCAGGAGAGCAGGTGGCGAGCAGTACTTC.

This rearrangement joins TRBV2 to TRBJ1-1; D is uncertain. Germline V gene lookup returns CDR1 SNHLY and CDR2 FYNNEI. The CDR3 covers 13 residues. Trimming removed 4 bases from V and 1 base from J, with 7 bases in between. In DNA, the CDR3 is TGTGCCAGCAGTGGAGGCAGGAACACTGAAGCTTTCTTT. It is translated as CASSGGRNTEAFF.

CDR3 region: CASSQENTGLYAGELFF. CDR3 DNA sequence: TGCGCCAGCAGCCAAGAGAACACGGGTCTCTACGCCGGGGAGCTGTTTTTT. The J gene is TRBJ2-2, the V gene TRBV4-3, with D unresolved. The V end lost 0 bases, the J end lost 6 bases, and 17 bases lay between the germline ends. Germline V gene data show CDR1 as LGHNA and CDR2 as YSLEER. The CDR3 totals 17 residues.

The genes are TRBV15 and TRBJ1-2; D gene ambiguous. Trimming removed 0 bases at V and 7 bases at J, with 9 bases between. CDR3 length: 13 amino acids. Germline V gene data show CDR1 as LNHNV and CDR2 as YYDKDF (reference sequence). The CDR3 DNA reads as TGTGCCACCAGCAGAGATCGGGCGGGTGGCTACACCTTC. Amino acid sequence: CATSRDRAGGYTF.

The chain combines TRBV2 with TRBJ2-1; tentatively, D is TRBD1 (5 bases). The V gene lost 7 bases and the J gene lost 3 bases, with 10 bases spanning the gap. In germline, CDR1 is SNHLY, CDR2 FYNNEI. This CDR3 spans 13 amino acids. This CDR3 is CASNGQGYNEQFF. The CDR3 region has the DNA TGTGCCAGCAACGGGCAGGGCTACAATGAGCAGTTCTTC.

Here the CDR3 reads CASSISTSGGSPGTQYF. In DNA, the CDR3 is TGTGCCAGTAGTATCTCGACTAGCGGGGGGTCTCCGGGGACCCAGTACTTC. The rearrangement uses TRBV19 and TRBJ2-5; 13 bases align to TRBD2. CDR3 length: 17 amino acids. Trimming took 3 bases from V and 7 from J; bases not matched to a gene: 11. Germline lookup yields CDR1 LNHDA and CDR2 SQIVND (reference sequence).

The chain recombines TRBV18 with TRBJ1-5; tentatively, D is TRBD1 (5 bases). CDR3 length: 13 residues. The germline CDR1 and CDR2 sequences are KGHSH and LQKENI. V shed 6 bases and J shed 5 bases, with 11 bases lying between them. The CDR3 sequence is CASSRMTDQPQHF. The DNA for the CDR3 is TGTGCCAGCTCCCGCATGACAGATCAGCCCCAGCATTTT. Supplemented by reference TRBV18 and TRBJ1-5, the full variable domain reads NAGVMQNPRHLVRRRGQEARLRCSPMKGHSHVYWYRQLPEEGLKFMVYLQKENIIDESGMPKERFSAEFPKEGPSILRIQQVVRGDSAAYFCASSRMTDQPQHFGDGTRLSIL.

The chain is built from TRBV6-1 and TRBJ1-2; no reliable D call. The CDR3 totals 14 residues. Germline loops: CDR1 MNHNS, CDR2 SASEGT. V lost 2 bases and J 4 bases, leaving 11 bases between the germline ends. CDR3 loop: CASSERVGSYGYTF. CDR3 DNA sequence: TGTGCCAGCAGTGAAAGAGTGGGCTCCTATGGCTACACCTTC.

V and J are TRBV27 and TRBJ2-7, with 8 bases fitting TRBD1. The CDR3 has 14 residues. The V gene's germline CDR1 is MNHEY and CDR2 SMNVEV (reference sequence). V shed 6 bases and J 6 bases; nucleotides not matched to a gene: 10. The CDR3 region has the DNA TGTGCCAGCAGCCCAAAGGCTACAGGGGGCGAGCAGTACTTC. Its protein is CASSPKATGGEQYF.

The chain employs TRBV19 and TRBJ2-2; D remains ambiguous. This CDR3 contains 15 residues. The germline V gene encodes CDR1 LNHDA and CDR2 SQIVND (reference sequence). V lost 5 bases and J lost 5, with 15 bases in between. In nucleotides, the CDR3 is TGTGCCAGTAGTCTCTCGAATACCGAGACCGGGGAGCTGTTTTTT. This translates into CASSLSNTETGELFF. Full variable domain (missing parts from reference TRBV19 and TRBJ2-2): DGGITQSPKYLFRKEGQNVTLSCEQNLNHDAMYWYRQDPGQGLRLIYYSQIVNDFQKGDIAEGYSVSREKKESFPLTVTSAQKNPTAFYLCASSLSNTETGELFFGEGSRLTVL.

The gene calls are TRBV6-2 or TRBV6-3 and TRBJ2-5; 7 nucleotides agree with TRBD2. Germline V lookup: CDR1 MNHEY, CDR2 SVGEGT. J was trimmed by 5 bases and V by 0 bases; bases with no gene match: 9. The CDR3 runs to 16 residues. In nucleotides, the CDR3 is TGTGCCAGCAGTTACTCGCTGGCGGGAGTTATGGAGACCCAGTACTTC. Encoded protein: CASSYSLAGVMETQYF.

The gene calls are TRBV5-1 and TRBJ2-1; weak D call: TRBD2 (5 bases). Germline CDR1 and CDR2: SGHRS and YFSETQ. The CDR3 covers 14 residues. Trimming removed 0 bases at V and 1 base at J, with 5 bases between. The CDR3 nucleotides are TGCGCCAGCAGCTTGGGCGGGTCCTACAATGAGCAGTTCTTC. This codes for CASSLGGSYNEQFF.

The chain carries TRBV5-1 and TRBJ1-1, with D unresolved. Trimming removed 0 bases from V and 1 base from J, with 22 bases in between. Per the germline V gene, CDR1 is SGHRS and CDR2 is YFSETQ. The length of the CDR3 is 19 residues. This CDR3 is CASSLASAGSLISNTEAFF. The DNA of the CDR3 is TGCGCCAGCAGCTTGGCCTCAGCGGGCAGTCTGATATCGAACACTGAAGCTTTCTTT. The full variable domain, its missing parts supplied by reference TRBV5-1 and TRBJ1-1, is KAGVTQTPRYLIKTRGQQVTLSCSPISGHRSVSWYQQTPGQGLQFLFEYFSETQRNKGNFPGRFSGRQFSNSRSEMNVSTLELGDSALYLCASSLASAGSLISNTEAFFGQGTRLTVV.

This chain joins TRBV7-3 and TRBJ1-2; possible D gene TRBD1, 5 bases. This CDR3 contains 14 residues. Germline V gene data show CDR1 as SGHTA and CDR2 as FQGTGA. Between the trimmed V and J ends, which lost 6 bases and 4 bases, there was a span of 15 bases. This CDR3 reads CASRSSGGRYGYTF. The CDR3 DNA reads TGTGCCAGCAGGTCCTCGGGGGGACGCTATGGCTACACCTTC. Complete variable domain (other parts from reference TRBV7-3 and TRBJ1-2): GAGVSQTPSNKVTEKGKYVELRCDPISGHTALYWYRQSLGQGPEFLIYFQGTGAADDSGLPNDRFFAVRPEGSVSTLKIQRTERGDSAVYLCASRSSGGRYGYTFGSGTRLTVV.

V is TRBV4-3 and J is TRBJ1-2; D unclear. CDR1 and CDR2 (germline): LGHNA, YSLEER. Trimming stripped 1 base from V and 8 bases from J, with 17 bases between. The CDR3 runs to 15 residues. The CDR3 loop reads CASSQGSNNLRGYTF. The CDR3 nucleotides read TGCGCCAGCAGCCAAGGGTCAAATAATTTGCGGGGCTACACCTTC.

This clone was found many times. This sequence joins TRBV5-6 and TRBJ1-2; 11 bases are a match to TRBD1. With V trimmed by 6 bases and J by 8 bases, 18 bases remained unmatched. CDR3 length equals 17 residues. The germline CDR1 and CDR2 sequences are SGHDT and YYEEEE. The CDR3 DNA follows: TGTGCCAGCAACAAACCGGACAGGGGGCCGGTAGCAGGCGGCTACACCTTC. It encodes CASNKPDRGPVAGGYTF.

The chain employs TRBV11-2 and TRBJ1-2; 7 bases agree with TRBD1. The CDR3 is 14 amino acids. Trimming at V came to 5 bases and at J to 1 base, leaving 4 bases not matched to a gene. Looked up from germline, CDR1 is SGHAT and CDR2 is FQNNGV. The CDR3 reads CASSKGASNYGYTF. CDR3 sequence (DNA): TGTGCCAGCAGCAAGGGGGCCAGTAACTATGGCTACACCTTC.

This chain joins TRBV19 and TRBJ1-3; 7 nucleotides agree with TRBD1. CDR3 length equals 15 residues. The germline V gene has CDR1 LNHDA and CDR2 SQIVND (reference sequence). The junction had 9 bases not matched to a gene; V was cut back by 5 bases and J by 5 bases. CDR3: CASSEQGRIRNTIYF. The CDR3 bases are TGTGCCAGTAGTGAACAGGGGAGAATAAGAAACACCATATATTTT.

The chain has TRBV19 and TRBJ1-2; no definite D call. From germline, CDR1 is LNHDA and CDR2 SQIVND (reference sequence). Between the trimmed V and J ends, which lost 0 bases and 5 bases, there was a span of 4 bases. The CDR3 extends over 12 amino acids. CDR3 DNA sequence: TGTGCCAGTAGTATAGATCAGTATGGCTACACCTTC. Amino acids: CASSIDQYGYTF.

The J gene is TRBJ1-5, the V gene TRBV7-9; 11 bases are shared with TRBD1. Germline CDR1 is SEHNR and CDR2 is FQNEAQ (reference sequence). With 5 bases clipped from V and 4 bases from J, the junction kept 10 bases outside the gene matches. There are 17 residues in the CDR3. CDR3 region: CASSQGTGGLSNQPQHF. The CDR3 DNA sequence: TGTGCCAGCAGCCAAGGGACAGGGGGGCTCTCTAATCAGCCCCAGCATTTT.

In DNA, the CDR3 is TGTGCCAGCAGCACGAGGGGACAGGGACCCCCTACCCAGTACTTC. Protein product: CASSTRGQGPPTQYF. J is TRBJ2-5 and V is TRBV7-8; TRBD1 agrees at 9 bases. The trim removed 5 bases at V and 8 bases at J, leaving 12 bases unmatched. The CDR3 length is 15 residues. The V gene's germline CDR1 is SGHVS and CDR2 FQNEAQ.

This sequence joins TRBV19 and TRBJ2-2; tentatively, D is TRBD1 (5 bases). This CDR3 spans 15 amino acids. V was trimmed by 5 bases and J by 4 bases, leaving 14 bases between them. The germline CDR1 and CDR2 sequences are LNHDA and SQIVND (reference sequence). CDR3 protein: CASSSLTVSTGELFF. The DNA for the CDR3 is TGTGCCAGTAGTTCGCTGACAGTAAGCACCGGGGAGCTGTTTTTT.